A selection of T cell receptor beta chains follows, all from one sample in a study of a mutant IDH1 vaccine in newly diagnosed glioma. The data were produced by immunoSEQ multiplex PCR, yet TCRdb's version contains in-frame clones alone and is incomplete. The sample includes approximately 52,000 clones, more than 75% seen only once; the top ten take just under 5%. These receptors are not linked to any known antigen. The material sequenced was PBMCs, taken from a glioma patient whose treatment included an IDH1 peptide vaccine. Source of these receptors: a woman aged 40 to 49 with glioma. Some clones in this sample may be carry-over from other donors' samples. Each CDR3 is given with its conserved first and last residue. D genes are given only for firm matches. Rows give clone size only sometimes, using once, few, many, or a class for an expanded clone.

j_call clone_size v_call d_call cdr3_aa cdr3_nt
TRBJ2-1 . TRBV2 . CASSEPNEQFF TGTGCCAGCAGTGAACCCAATGAGCAGTTCTTC
TRBJ2-3 . TRBV5-6 TRBD1 CASSFGQATDTQYF TGTGCCAGCAGCTTCGGACAGGCCACAGATACGCAGTATTTT
TRBJ1-4 . TRBV7-9 . CAGRENEKLFF TGTGCTGGCAGGGAAAATGAAAAACTGTTTTTT
TRBJ2-5 . TRBV25-1 . CASSEGQGGETQYF TGTGCCAGCAGTGAAGGGCAGGGCGGGGAGACCCAGTACTTC
TRBJ1-4 . TRBV25-1 TRBD1 CASSDWDRQANEKLFF TGTGCCAGCAGTGACTGGGACAGGCAGGCTAATGAAAAACTGTTTTTT
TRBJ1-1 few TRBV25-1 . CASSVGPVGAFF TGTGCCAGCAGTGTCGGCCCCGTCGGAGCTTTCTTT
TRBJ2-2 . TRBV25-1 . CASSESAVTGELFF TGTGCCAGCAGTGAATCAGCGGTCACCGGGGAGCTGTTTTTT
TRBJ1-1 few TRBV2 . CASSESGPEAFF TGTGCCAGCAGTGAATCGGGTCCCGAAGCTTTCTTT
TRBJ1-5 . TRBV12-2 . CASRSRQEMMWGGTENQPQHF TGTGCAAGTCGCTCTCGCCAAGAGATGATGTGGGGCGGGACCGAGAATCAGCCCCAGCATTTT
TRBJ1-2 . TRBV7-2 . CASSSQRDLPHGYTF TGTGCCAGCAGCTCTCAACGGGACTTGCCCCATGGCTACACCTTC
TRBJ2-3 . TRBV6-4 . CASSETYGGTQYF TGTGCCAGCAGTGAAACATACGGCGGTACGCAGTATTTT
TRBJ1-4 . TRBV2 TRBD1 CASSDRTGRMFF TGTGCCAGCAGCGACAGGACAGGGAGGATGTTTTTT
TRBJ2-3 . TRBV4-1 TRBD2 CASSPGTSGAATDTQYF TGCGCCAGCAGCCCGGGGACTAGCGGGGCAGCCACAGATACGCAGTATTTT
TRBJ2-7 . TRBV2 . CASKMGGVSYEQYF TGTGCCAGCAAGATGGGAGGTGTCTCCTACGAGCAGTACTTC
TRBJ1-1 . TRBV5-6 . CASSGISRTEAFF TGTGCCAGCAGCGGCATTAGCCGGACTGAAGCTTTCTTT
TRBJ2-1 . TRBV5-1 TRBD2 CASSLGSSGNDEQFF TGCGCCAGCAGCTTGGGCTCTAGCGGGAACGATGAGCAGTTCTTC
TRBJ2-5 . TRBV7-6 . CASSDPGRGLGKTQYF TGTGCCAGCAGCGACCCCGGTAGGGGGTTGGGAAAGACCCAGTACTTC